The next 20 T cell receptor beta chains were all read from a single sample in a study of T-cell memory formation after mild COVID-19. TCRdb processed the 5' RACE reads anew with MiXCR; each CDR3 protein has one entry. In the table there are roughly 250,000 distinct CDR3 sequences, over 15% of which are singletons. Source material: PBMCs or a T cell subset sorted from them (not recorded which). These receptors came from a man aged 18 to 30 who had mild COVID-19 (a few samples of this study predate the infection). Cell type and time point are not known.

This clonotype turned up a few times. The chain combines TRBV6-2 or TRBV6-3 with TRBJ2-7, with D perhaps matching TRBD1 (6 bases). The CDR3 is 13 amino acids. V lost 10 bases, J lost 6 bases, and 19 bases lay in between. Germline CDR1 is MNHEY and CDR2 is SVGEGT. Written as DNA, the CDR3 is TGTGCCACCAAACAGGGTACGACGGGCGAGCAGTACTTC. Translated: CATKQGTTGEQYF.

The chain combines TRBV20-1 with TRBJ2-5; 8 bases line up with TRBD1. The CDR3 contains 16 residues. CDR1 is DFQATT, CDR2 SNEGSKA, per germline (reference sequence). After removal of 6 bases from V and 7 bases from J, the junction contained 19 bases not matched to a gene. The CDR3: CSARPQGARGSGTQYF. In nucleotides, the CDR3 is TGCAGTGCCAGGCCCCAGGGGGCGCGTGGGTCGGGGACCCAGTACTTC.

This clonotype was picked up a small number of times. The DNA for the CDR3 is TGTGCCAGCAACGGACAGGTTAATCAGCCCCAGCATTTT. Residues: CASNGQVNQPQHF. V and J are TRBV5-8 and TRBJ1-5; TRBD1 aligns across 7 bases. The CDR3 spans 13 residues. V lost 6 bases and J lost 4; bases outside the gene matches: 4. The germline V gene encodes CDR1 SGHTS and CDR2 YDEGEE. Filled out from reference TRBV5-8 and TRBJ1-5, the complete variable domain reads EAGVTQSPTHLIKTRGQQATLRCSPISGHTSVYWYQQALGLGLQFLLWYDEGEERNRGNFPPRFSGRQFPNYSSELNVNALELEDSALYLCASNGQVNQPQHFGDGTRLSIL.

This clonotype has just a few counts. The V and J genes are TRBV6-2 or TRBV6-3 and TRBJ1-5, with D possibly being TRBD1 (5 bases). The CDR3 sequence is 13 residues long. CDR1 is MNHEY, CDR2 SVGEGT, per germline. The V end was cut by 7 bases, the J end by 5 bases, with 12 bases between. The CDR3: CASKRDGDQPQHF. The CDR3 bases are TGTGCCAGCAAAAGGGACGGGGATCAGCCCCAGCATTTT.

The chain carries TRBV14 and TRBJ1-3; 12 nucleotides agree with TRBD1. Germline-derived CDR1 and CDR2 are SGHDN and FVKESK. With 6 bases clipped from V and 5 bases from J, the junction kept 8 bases outside the gene matches. CDR3 size: 16 residues. The CDR3 DNA is TGTGCCAGCAGTCATACGGGACAGGGGGCAAGAAACACCATATATTTT. It is translated as CASSHTGQGARNTIYF.

This clonotype was counted only a few times. The CDR3 DNA reads TGTGCCAGCAGCCGGGGCGGGACTAGCGGTTACGAGCAGTACTTC. Translating it yields CASSRGGTSGYEQYF. The chain carries TRBV6-2 or TRBV6-3 and TRBJ2-7, with 11 nucleotides matching TRBD2. The CDR3 is 15 residues long. The V and J ends lost 6 bases and 4 bases, in that order; junction bases with no gene match: 8. The V gene's germline CDR1 is MNHEY and CDR2 SVGEGT.

This clonotype was seen at least ten times. This chain links TRBV7-2 with TRBJ2-4; 7 nucleotides agree with TRBD2. The CDR3 covers 13 residues. Trimming cost V 5 bases and J 6 bases; bases outside gene matches: 4. The germline V gene encodes CDR1 SGHTA and CDR2 FQGNSA. Written as DNA, the CDR3 is TGTGCCAGCAGCCCATCGGGGGGAAACATTCAGTACTTC. Its translation: CASSPSGGNIQYF.

The chain recombines TRBV6-5 with TRBJ2-7; possibly TRBD2 for D (5 bases). V was cut by 0 bases and J by 2 bases, with 8 bases left in between. The CDR3 has 14 residues. Germline V gene sequence: CDR1 MNHEY, CDR2 SVGAGI. The CDR3 bases are TGTGCCAGCAGTTACTCGGCGGGCCCCTACGAGCAGTACGTC. It specifies CASSYSAGPYEQYV.

This clonotype was counted only a few times. The genes are TRBV6-2 or TRBV6-3 and TRBJ2-7; weak D call: TRBD2 (6 bases). The ends were cut back, 2 bases at V and 7 bases at J, with 12 bases in the middle. CDR1 MNHEY and CDR2 SVGEGT come from the germline V gene. The CDR3 is 13 residues long. Written as DNA, the CDR3 is TGTGCCAGCAGTTACGGGGACTGGAAAGAGCAGTACGTC. It translates to CASSYGDWKEQYV.

The V and J genes are TRBV27 and TRBJ2-5; D tentatively fits TRBD1 or TRBD2 (5 bases each). This CDR3 contains 17 residues. Trimming shortened V by 3 bases and J by 5 bases, and 22 bases separated the two germline ends. CDR1 and CDR2 (germline): MNHEY, SMNVEV (reference sequence). In DNA form, the CDR3 reads TGTGCCAGCAGTTTGTACTTCAGGTGGGGGAGCAGGGAGACCCAGTACTTC. This sequence encodes CASSLYFRWGSRETQYF.

This clonotype showed up just a few times. This sequence joins TRBV7-2 and TRBJ1-4; a weak D match, TRBD1 (6 bases). This CDR3 region has 16 residues. V lost 1 base and J lost 7, with 16 bases in between. Germline V CDR1 and CDR2: SGHTA, FQGNSA. CDR3 DNA sequence: TGTGCCAGCAGCTTAGGAGACAGGCTCTTCTTTGAAAAACTGTTTTTT. Amino acid sequence: CASSLGDRLFFEKLFF.

This clonotype was detected a few times. CDR3 bases: TGCAGTGCGGTCGGGACACTTGATCAGCCCCAGCATTTT. Protein product: CSAVGTLDQPQHF. This chain uses TRBV20-1 with TRBJ1-5; possibly TRBD1 for D (6 bases). CDR3 length: 13 amino acids. The V gene's germline CDR1 is DFQATT and CDR2 SNEGSKA (reference sequence). V was cut by 6 bases and J by 5 bases, with 14 bases left in between.

J is TRBJ2-3 and V is TRBV6-2 or TRBV6-3; D call uncertain. Between the trimmed V and J ends, which lost 8 bases and 6 bases, there was a span of 15 bases. The CDR3 runs 13 residues. Germline V gene sequence: CDR1 MNHEY, CDR2 SVGEGT. CDR3: CASRTSTQDTQYF. DNA of the CDR3: TGTGCCAGCCGCACCTCCACCCAGGATACGCAGTATTTT.

This clonotype came up a few times. The chain uses TRBV7-9 and TRBJ1-2; TRBD1 matches at 11 bases. The V gene's germline CDR1 is SEHNR and CDR2 FQNEAQ (reference sequence). CDR3 length: 15 amino acids. Germline trimming cut 5 bases from V and 3 bases from J; bases unmatched to any gene: 5. The DNA for the CDR3 is TGTGCCAGCAGCCGCGGACAGGGGGCCCACTATGGCTACACCTTC. Translated: CASSRGQGAHYGYTF.

V and J are TRBV20-1 and TRBJ1-5; D unresolved. Per germline, CDR1 DFQATT and CDR2 SNEGSKA (reference sequence). This CDR3 spans 13 amino acids. V lost 3 bases and J lost 7, with 13 bases in between. The DNA of the CDR3 is TGCAGTGCTAGTAGGGAGGGAGGGCAGCCCCAGCATTTT. Its protein is CSASREGGQPQHF.

The J gene is TRBJ1-1, the V gene TRBV7-3; weak D call: TRBD1 (6 bases). CDR1 and CDR2 (germline): SGHTA, FQGTGA. V lost 5 bases to trimming and J lost 7 bases, with 11 bases between them. The CDR3 spans 12 residues. The CDR3 DNA sequence: TGTGCCAGCAGCCTCAGGGGAGGTGAAGCTTTCTTT. Protein product: CASSLRGGEAFF.

This clonotype has just a few counts. This CDR3 is CASSRTNTEAFF. The CDR3 nucleotides read TGTGCCAGCAGCCGGACAAACACTGAAGCTTTCTTT. The chain joins TRBV12-3 or TRBV12-4 to TRBJ1-1; tentatively, D is TRBD1 (5 bases). The CDR3 extends over 12 amino acids. Trimming took off 6 bases at V and 2 bases at J, with 7 bases between the two ends.

This chain links TRBV7-9 with TRBJ2-7, with TRBD2 matching 9 bases. J gave up 3 bases and V 8 bases, and 14 bases lay outside the gene matches. From germline, CDR1 is SEHNR and CDR2 FQNEAQ (reference sequence). The CDR3 runs to 16 residues. The CDR3 region is CASGSKTSGKHYEQYV. The DNA of the CDR3 is TGTGCCAGCGGATCTAAGACTAGCGGAAAACACTACGAGCAGTACGTC.

The J gene is TRBJ1-1, the V gene TRBV4-1; no reliable D call. The ends were cut back, 6 bases at V and 2 bases at J, with 16 bases in the middle. The CDR3 spans 15 residues. In germline, CDR1 is MGHRA, CDR2 YSYEKL. CDR3 region: CASRGWARANTEAFF. The CDR3 DNA reads as TGCGCCAGCAGAGGTTGGGCCCGGGCTAACACTGAAGCTTTCTTT.

In its sample, this clonotype was seen many times. V and J are TRBV12-3 or TRBV12-4 and TRBJ2-7; possible D gene TRBD2, 5 bases. The V and J ends lost 4 bases and 4 bases respectively, with 11 bases between them. There are 13 residues in the CDR3. The CDR3 protein is CASSWRRRYEQYF. CDR3 sequence (DNA): TGTGCCAGCAGTTGGAGAAGGAGGTACGAGCAGTACTTC.